What follows is one TCR beta chain and its context. The repertoire was sequenced with immunoSEQ multiplex PCR; TCRdb's copy has only in-frame clones and lacks some. The sample has 150,000 to 200,000 clones; roughly 89% are singletons. This record belongs to a study of control samples from healthy donors and cancer patients. Sequenced sample: blood. The sequence was collected from a woman aged 45-65 years in good health.

In nucleotides, the CDR3 is TGTGCCAGCAGCTTAATTGGGGAGGGTTCCTATGGCTACACCTTC. It translates to CASSLIGEGSYGYTF. The chain combines TRBV7-9 with TRBJ1-2; D is undetermined. Trimming removed 2 bases at V and 4 bases at J, with 14 bases between. CDR3 length: 15 residues. Germline CDR1 is SEHNR and CDR2 is FQNEAQ (reference sequence). The full variable domain, in which reference TRBV7-9 and TRBJ1-2 provide the parts outside the CDR3, is DTGVSQNPRHKITKRGQNVTFRCDPISEHNRLYWYRQTLGQGPEFLTYFQNEAQLEKSRLLSDRFSAERPKGSFSTLEIQRTEQGDSAMYLCASSLIGEGSYGYTFGSGTRLTVV.